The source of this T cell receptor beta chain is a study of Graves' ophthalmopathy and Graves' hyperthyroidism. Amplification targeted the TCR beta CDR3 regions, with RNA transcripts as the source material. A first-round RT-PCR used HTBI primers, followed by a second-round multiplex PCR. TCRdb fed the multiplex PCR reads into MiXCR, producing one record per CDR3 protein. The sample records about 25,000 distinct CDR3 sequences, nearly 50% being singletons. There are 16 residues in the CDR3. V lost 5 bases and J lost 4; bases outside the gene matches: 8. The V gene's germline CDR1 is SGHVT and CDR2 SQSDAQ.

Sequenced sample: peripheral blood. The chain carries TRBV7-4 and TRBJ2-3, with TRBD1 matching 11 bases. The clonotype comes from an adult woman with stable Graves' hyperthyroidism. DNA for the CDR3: TGTGCCAGCAGCCAGGGAGGACAGGGGGCCTCAGATACGCAGTATTTT. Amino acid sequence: CASSQGGQGASDTQYF.